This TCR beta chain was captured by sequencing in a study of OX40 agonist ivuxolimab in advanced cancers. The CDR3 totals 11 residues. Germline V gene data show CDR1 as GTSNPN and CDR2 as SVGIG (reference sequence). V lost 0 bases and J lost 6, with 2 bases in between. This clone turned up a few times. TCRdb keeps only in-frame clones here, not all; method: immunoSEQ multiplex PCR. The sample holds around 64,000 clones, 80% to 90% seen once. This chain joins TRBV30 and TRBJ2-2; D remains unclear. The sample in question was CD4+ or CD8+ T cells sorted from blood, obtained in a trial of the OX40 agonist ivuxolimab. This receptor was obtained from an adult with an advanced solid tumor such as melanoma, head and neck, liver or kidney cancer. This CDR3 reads CAWSVAGELFF. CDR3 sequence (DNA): TGTGCCTGGAGTGTGGCCGGGGAGCTGTTTTTT. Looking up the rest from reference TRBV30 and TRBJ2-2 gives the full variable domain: SQTIHQWPATLVQPVGSPLSLECTVEGTSNPNLYWYRQAAGRGLQLLFYSVGIGQISSEVPQNLSASRPQDRQFILSSKKLLLSDSGFYLCAWSVAGELFFGEGSRLTVL.